Sequencing of this T cell receptor beta chain was carried out in a study of blood T cells in healthy people across ages. Alongside a J-beta primer mix, a sample-barcoded 5' primer served in a second PCR lasting roughly 6 to 12 cycles. One entry per CDR3 protein, called by TCRdb with MiXCR from the 5' RACE reads. This table holds 1.5 million to 2 million distinct CDR3 sequences, roughly 27% found once. Investigators took about 9.2 milliliters of peripheral blood from every donor. Extracted total RNA amounted to at least 6 micrograms for each sample. Study conclusions and caveats: Older age went with lower TCR beta diversity per million T cells, in a roughly linear way.

The V gene's germline CDR1 is DFQATT and CDR2 SNEGSKA (reference sequence). This CDR3 is 14 amino acids long. Points on this clonotype: What it binds is not known. The germline gene is not matched at one end of the junction; a read error may be the cause.

This TCR was recovered from a woman in her twenties or thirties in good health. The genes are TRBV20-1 and TRBJ2-3; the D is unclear. Sequences were obtained from blood. The CDR3 loop is CSATLGIITDAQYF. CDR3 sequence (DNA): TGCAGTGCTACTTTGGGGATTATCACAGATGCGCAGTATTTT.